The 3 T cell receptor beta chains presented below share a single source sample, sequenced in a study of cytomegalovirus exposure and HLA in healthy donors. With 60 Vbeta and 13 Jbeta primers, the PCR was carried out. Profiling relied on immunoSEQ multiplex PCR, and the TCRdb table lists in-frame clones only, not all of them. The sample contains about 150,000 clones, around three quarters of which appear only once. Sequencing was carried out using PBMCs. The receptors here all came from a woman aged 40-49 years in good health and CMV-seronegative.

V usage is TRBV28 and J usage is TRBJ2-5, with a weak D call TRBD2 (5 bases). The CDR3 consists of 13 residues. The germline V and J ends were trimmed by 6 bases and 1 base, with 9 bases remaining between them. CDR1 is MDHEN, CDR2 SYDVKM, per germline. CDR3 region: CASRDWGQETQYF. For the CDR3, the DNA is TGTGCCAGCAGGGACTGGGGCCAAGAGACCCAGTACTTC.

In DNA, the CDR3 is TGCGCCAGCAGCCAAGATCGGGGGATCGTGGCCACTGAAGCTTTCTTT. Protein product: CASSQDRGIVATEAFF. The chain carries TRBV4-1 and TRBJ1-1, with a possible D match to TRBD1 (5 bases). This CDR3 spans 16 amino acids. Germline V gene lookup returns CDR1 MGHRA and CDR2 YSYEKL. V was shortened by 0 bases and J by 4 bases, with 15 bases between the two germline ends.

This clone was observed a handful of times. The rearrangement uses TRBV4-2 and TRBJ2-3, with TRBD2 identical over 12 bases. The CDR3 length is 17 residues. V trimming: 4 bases; J trimming: 6 bases; junction bases outside the gene matches: 11. CDR1 and CDR2 (germline): LGHNA, YNFKEQ. This chain's CDR3 is CASSLPLRLAGGDTQYF. CDR3 sequence (DNA): TGTGCCAGCAGCCTTCCCCTGCGGCTAGCGGGGGGGGATACGCAGTATTTT.